Listed here are 16 T cell receptor beta chains from one sample, sequenced in a study of blood T cell repertoires in COVID-19. Libraries were prepared by immunoSEQ multiplex PCR; TCRdb keeps only in-frame clonotypes and omits some of them. In the table there are approximately 210,000 clones, around 80% of which are singletons. The specimen sequenced was peripheral blood. The origin of the receptors is an elderly woman with COVID-19, enrolled during active disease.

V gene TRBV18 combines with J gene TRBJ1-2, with TRBD1 matching over 12 bases. Germline values: CDR1 KGHSH, CDR2 LQKENI. V lost 5 bases, J lost 4 bases, and 8 bases stayed unmatched. The CDR3 totals 16 residues. CDR3 sequence reads: CASSITGTGGAYGYTF. CDR3 DNA: TGTGCCAGCTCAATCACCGGGACAGGGGGCGCCTATGGCTACACCTTC.

This clone was picked up a small number of times. The chain has TRBV19 and TRBJ2-2, with D possibly matching TRBD1 (6 bases). V was trimmed by 3 bases and J by 5 bases, leaving 10 bases between them. The germline V gene has CDR1 LNHDA and CDR2 SQIVND (reference sequence). The CDR3 covers 14 residues. CDR3 sequence (DNA): TGTGCCAGTAGTATGGGGGCGCGGACCGGGGAGCTGTTTTTT. Its protein is CASSMGARTGELFF.

The J gene is TRBJ1-5, the V gene TRBV6-4; TRBD1 might be the D (6 bases). CDR3 size: 17 residues. V lost 2 bases and J 2 bases, leaving 16 bases between the germline ends. The germline gives CDR1 MRHNA, CDR2 SNTAGT. The CDR3 loop reads CASSDTTTQGCNQPQHF. DNA of the CDR3: TGTGCCAGCAGTGACACAACTACACAGGGTTGCAATCAGCCCCAGCATTTT.

The DNA of the CDR3 is TGTGCCAGCAGCCTCCCCCCGGGGAGTGACAATGAGCAGTTCTTC. Translated: CASSLPPGSDNEQFF. This sequence joins TRBV7-6 and TRBJ2-1, with a possible D match to TRBD2 (5 bases). V was cut by 5 bases and J by 5 bases, with 16 bases left in between. There are 15 residues in the CDR3. Germline V CDR1 and CDR2: SGHVS, FNYEAQ.

J is TRBJ2-5 and V is TRBV2, with 8 bases lining up with TRBD2. The V segment lost 2 bases and the J segment 0 bases; nucleotides outside the gene matches: 14. The CDR3 has 19 residues. The V gene's germline CDR1 is SNHLY and CDR2 FYNNEI. The CDR3 region has the DNA TGTGCCAGCAGTGAAAGTTCTTCGGCGGGGGGTTTGAACCAAGAGACCCAGTACTTC. It is translated as CASSESSSAGGLNQETQYF.

The chain employs TRBV7-2 and TRBJ1-2; D is perhaps TRBD1 (6 bases). CDR3 length equals 15 residues. CDR1 is SGHTA, CDR2 FQGNSA, per germline. The ends were cut back, 5 bases at V and 8 bases at J, with 21 bases in the middle. The CDR3 spells CASSLSGTPNAGYTF. The CDR3 DNA is TGTGCCAGCAGCCTCTCCGGGACACCCAACGCGGGCTACACCTTC.

J is TRBJ1-5 and V is TRBV24-1; 7 bases line up with TRBD1. This CDR3 comprises 14 residues. Trimming at V came to 7 bases and at J to 6 bases, leaving 8 bases not matched to a gene. Germline-derived CDR1 and CDR2 are KGHDR and SFDVKD. Here the CDR3 reads CATRADREGQPQHF. The CDR3 DNA reads as TGTGCCACCAGGGCTGACAGGGAAGGTCAGCCCCAGCATTTT.

This clone was counted a single time. CDR3 in DNA: TGTGCCAGTAGTGGAGGAAGTTACCGCACTGAAGCTTTCTTT. Translating gives CASSGGSYRTEAFF. This chain connects TRBV19 to TRBJ1-1, with D uncertain. Trimming pared 5 bases from V and 4 bases from J, leaving 14 bases between. The length of the CDR3 is 14 residues. Germline lookup yields CDR1 LNHDA and CDR2 SQIVND (reference sequence).

This clone is a singleton in its sample. This chain joins TRBV2 and TRBJ2-7; 8 nucleotides line up with TRBD2. CDR1 is SNHLY and CDR2 is FYNNEI in the germline V gene. After removal of 8 bases from V and 4 bases from J, the junction contained 7 bases not matched to a gene. The CDR3 is made up of 13 amino acids. The CDR3 sequence: CASRLAGGYEQYF. The CDR3 DNA reads as TGTGCCAGCCGATTGGCGGGGGGATACGAGCAGTACTTC.

This clone was picked up a small number of times. The chain recombines TRBV6-5 with TRBJ1-1; maybe TRBD1 (5 bases). The CDR3 loop spans 13 amino acids. V lost 2 bases and J lost 5, with 9 bases in between. Germline CDR1 is MNHEY and CDR2 is SVGAGI. CDR3 nucleotide sequence: TGTGCCAGCAGTTACGAGGGGAGGACTGAAGCTTTCTTT. The encoded protein is CASSYEGRTEAFF.

The rearrangement joins TRBV2 to TRBJ2-5; 7 bases are shared with TRBD1. Germline trimming cut 8 bases from V and 4 bases from J; bases unmatched to any gene: 4. The CDR3 runs to 12 residues. Germline CDR1 reads SNHLY; CDR2 reads FYNNEI. CDR3 sequence reads: CASAQGVETQYF. CDR3 sequence (DNA): TGTGCCAGCGCCCAGGGGGTAGAGACCCAGTACTTC.

The chain is built from TRBV27 and TRBJ2-3; TRBD2 agrees at 8 bases. Germline V gene lookup returns CDR1 MNHEY and CDR2 SMNVEV (reference sequence). The CDR3 is 16 amino acids. Germline trimming cut 3 bases from V and 4 bases from J; bases unmatched to any gene: 9. CDR3 in amino acids: CASSFLSGGPPDTQYF. CDR3 nucleotide sequence: TGTGCCAGCAGTTTTTTGTCGGGGGGGCCCCCAGATACGCAGTATTTT.

The chain combines TRBV11-2 with TRBJ2-2; 7 bases align to TRBD2. Germline-derived CDR1 and CDR2 are SGHAT and FQNNGV. This CDR3 is built from 15 residues. J gave up 3 bases and V 6 bases, and 7 bases lay outside the gene matches. The CDR3 region has the DNA TGTGCCAGCAGTTGGACTAGGGCCGACACCGGGGAGCTGTTTTTT. Translating it yields CASSWTRADTGELFF.

The genes are TRBV18 and TRBJ1-2; 7 nucleotides line up with TRBD1. After removal of 3 bases from V and 5 bases from J, the junction contained 12 bases not matched to a gene. The CDR3 runs 16 residues. Germline CDR1 reads KGHSH; CDR2 reads LQKENI. The CDR3 loop reads CASSPRDRGSVYGYTF. DNA of the CDR3: TGTGCCAGCTCACCGCGGGACAGAGGATCGGTATATGGCTACACCTTC.

The V call is TRBV6-1, the J call TRBJ1-1, with a possible D match to TRBD1 (5 bases). V lost 2 bases and J 1 base, leaving 11 bases between the germline ends. This CDR3 has 15 amino acids. CDR1 is MNHNS, CDR2 SASEGT, per germline. The CDR3 protein is CASSEQGAGNTEAFF. The CDR3 DNA follows: TGTGCCAGCAGTGAACAAGGGGCCGGGAACACTGAAGCTTTCTTT.

The chain is built from TRBV30 and TRBJ2-1, with D perhaps TRBD1 (5 bases). Germline V CDR1 and CDR2: GTSNPN, SVGIG (reference sequence). This CDR3 spans 15 amino acids. The V end lost 4 bases, the J end lost 0 bases, and 13 bases lay between the germline ends. The CDR3 bases are TGTGCCTGGAAAGGGGCCACTGGCTCCTACAATGAGCAGTTCTTC. This gives the protein CAWKGATGSYNEQFF.